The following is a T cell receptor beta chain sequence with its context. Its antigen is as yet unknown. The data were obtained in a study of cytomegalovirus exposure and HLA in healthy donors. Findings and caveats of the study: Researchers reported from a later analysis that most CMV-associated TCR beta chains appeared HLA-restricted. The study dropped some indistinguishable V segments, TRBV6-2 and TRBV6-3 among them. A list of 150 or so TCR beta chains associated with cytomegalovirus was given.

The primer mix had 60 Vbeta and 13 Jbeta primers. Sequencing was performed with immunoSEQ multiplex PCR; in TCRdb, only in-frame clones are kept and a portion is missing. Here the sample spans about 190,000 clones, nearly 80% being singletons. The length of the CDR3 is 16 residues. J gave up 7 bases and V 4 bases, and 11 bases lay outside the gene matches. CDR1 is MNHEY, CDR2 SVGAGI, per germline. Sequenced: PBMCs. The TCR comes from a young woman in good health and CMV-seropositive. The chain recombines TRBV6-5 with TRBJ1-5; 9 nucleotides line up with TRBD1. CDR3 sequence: CASSSRTGTGKQPQHF. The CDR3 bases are TGTGCCAGCAGTTCAAGAACCGGGACAGGGAAACAGCCCCAGCATTTT.